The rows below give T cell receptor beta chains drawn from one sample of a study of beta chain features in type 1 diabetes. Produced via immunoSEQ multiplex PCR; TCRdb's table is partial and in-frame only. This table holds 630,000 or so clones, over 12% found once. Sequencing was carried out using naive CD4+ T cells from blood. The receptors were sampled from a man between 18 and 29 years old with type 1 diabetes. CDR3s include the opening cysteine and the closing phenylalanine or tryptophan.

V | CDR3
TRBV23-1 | CASVPDSINQPQHF
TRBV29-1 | CSAGTPNTEAFF
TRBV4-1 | CASSQADLLGGYTF
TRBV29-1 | CSVDSLGYGYTF
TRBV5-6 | CASTRGTDTQYF
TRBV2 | CASSERGYNEQFF
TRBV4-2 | CASSQELLSNTEAFF
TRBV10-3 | CAIRSTGADTDTQYF
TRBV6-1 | CASSAPGQNYGYTF
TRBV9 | CASSLDIHPTGELFF
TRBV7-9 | CASSPPSTGIYGYTF
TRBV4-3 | CASSQDWGGTDTQYF
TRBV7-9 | CASSFGNTDTQYF
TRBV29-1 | CSVEEQVETEAFF
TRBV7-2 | CASSLRQVGQPQHF
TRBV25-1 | CASKPGLASADTQYF
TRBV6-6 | CATLPGDGNQPQHF
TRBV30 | CAWSGQWGQPQHF
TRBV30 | CAWSLGAGPNTGELFF
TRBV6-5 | CATVSAPPYTQYF
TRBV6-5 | CATRRGTAYEQYF
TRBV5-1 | CASSLQNTEAFF